This T cell receptor (beta chain) was sequenced for a study of T cell changes during pregnancy in multiple sclerosis. The data were produced by immunoSEQ multiplex PCR, yet TCRdb's version contains in-frame clones alone and is incomplete. Of about 89,000 clones listed, over 85% are singletons. Trimming removed 0 bases at V and 4 bases at J, with 13 bases between. The germline CDR1 and CDR2 sequences are SGHTS and YDEGEE. The CDR3 length is 15 residues. The sample in question was peripheral blood, obtained after pregnancy. The clonotype was recovered from a female donor in good health, enrolled as a control in a pregnancy study. The chain carries TRBV5-8 and TRBJ1-1, with TRBD1 as a possible D gene (5 bases). The DNA of the CDR3 is TGTGCCAGCAGCTTGGAACAGGACGGGGGCACTGAAGCTTTCTTT. Translated, it gives CASSLEQDGGTEAFF.